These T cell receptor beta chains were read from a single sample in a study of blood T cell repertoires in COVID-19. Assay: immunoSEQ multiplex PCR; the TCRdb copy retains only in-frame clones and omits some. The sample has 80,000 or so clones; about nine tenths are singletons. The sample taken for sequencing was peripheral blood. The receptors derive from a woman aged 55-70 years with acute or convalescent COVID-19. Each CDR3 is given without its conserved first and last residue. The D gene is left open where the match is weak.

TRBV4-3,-,ASSQDWAGWETQY
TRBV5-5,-,ASSFQGDTEAF
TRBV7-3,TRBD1,ASSQRTGTVLYEQY
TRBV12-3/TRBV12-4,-,ASSPTGNTEAF
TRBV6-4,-,ASTPSPGHHSNQPQH
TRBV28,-,ASSSASGATSYNEQF
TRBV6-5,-,ASSRGVETQY
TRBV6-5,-,ASRPIFSGYEQY
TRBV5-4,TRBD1,ASSRGTDYEQY
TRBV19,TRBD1,ASSIMTGANYEQY
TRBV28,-,ASSLLGGEAF
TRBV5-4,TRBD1,ASTLQGSSGELF
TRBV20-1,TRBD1,SASRRQGAGGELF